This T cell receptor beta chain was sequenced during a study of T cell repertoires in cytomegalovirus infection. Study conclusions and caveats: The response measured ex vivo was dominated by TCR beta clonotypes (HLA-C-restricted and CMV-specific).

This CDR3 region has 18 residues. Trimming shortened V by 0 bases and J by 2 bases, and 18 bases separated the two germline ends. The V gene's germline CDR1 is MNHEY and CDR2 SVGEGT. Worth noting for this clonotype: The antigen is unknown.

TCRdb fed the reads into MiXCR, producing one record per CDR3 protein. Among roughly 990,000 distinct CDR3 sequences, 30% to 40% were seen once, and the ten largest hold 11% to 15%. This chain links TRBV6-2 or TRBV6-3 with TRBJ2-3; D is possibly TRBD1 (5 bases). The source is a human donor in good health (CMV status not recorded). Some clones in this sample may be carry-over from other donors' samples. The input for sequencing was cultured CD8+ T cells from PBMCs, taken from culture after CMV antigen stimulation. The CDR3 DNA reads TGTGCCAGCAGTTACTCGGGTTCCCGACAGCCGAACACAGATACGCAGTATTTT. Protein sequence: CASSYSGSRQPNTDTQYF.